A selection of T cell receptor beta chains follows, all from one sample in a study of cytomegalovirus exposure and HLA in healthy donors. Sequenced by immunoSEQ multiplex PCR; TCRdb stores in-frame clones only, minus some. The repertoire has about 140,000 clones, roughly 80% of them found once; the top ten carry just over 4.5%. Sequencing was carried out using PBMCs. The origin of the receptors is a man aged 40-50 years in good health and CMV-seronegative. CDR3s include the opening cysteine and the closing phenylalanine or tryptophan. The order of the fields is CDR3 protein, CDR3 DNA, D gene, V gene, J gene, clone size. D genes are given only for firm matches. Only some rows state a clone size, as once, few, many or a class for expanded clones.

CASSLAGTGGTEAFF,TGCGCCAGCAGCTTGGCCGGGACAGGGGGCACTGAAGCTTTCTTT,TRBD1,TRBV5-1,TRBJ1-1,.
CASRKGAGKETQYF,TGTGCCAGCAGGAAGGGGGCAGGGAAAGAGACCCAGTACTTC,TRBD1,TRBV6-1,TRBJ2-5,.
CASSHAGSGNTIYF,TGTGCCAGCAGCCATGCAGGTTCTGGAAACACCATATATTTT,.,TRBV7-2,TRBJ1-3,few
CASSLWALAGGPEETQYF,TGTGCCAGCAGCTTATGGGCACTAGCGGGGGGTCCAGAGGAGACCCAGTACTTC,TRBD2,TRBV7-6,TRBJ2-5,.
CASSLTRTGGTEAFF,TGTGCCAGCAGCCTTACACGGACAGGGGGGACTGAAGCTTTCTTT,TRBD1,TRBV7-9,TRBJ1-1,.
CASSLDRTRNQPQHF,TGTGCCAGCAGCTTAGACAGGACGAGGAATCAGCCCCAGCATTTT,.,TRBV7-2,TRBJ1-5,.
CASSFADSYYGYTF,TGTGCCAGCAGCTTTGCGGACAGTTACTATGGCTACACCTTC,.,TRBV7-9,TRBJ1-2,.
CASSFSAGEQPQHF,TGCGCCAGCAGCTTCTCGGCGGGCGAACAGCCCCAGCATTTT,.,TRBV5-1,TRBJ1-5,.
CASSSSLTNEKLFF,TGCGCCAGCAGCTCGAGCCTTACTAATGAAAAACTGTTTTTT,.,TRBV5-1,TRBJ1-4,.
CSVEGKLSEQYF,TGCAGCGTTGAGGGCAAGTTGAGCGAGCAGTACTTC,.,TRBV29-1,TRBJ2-7,.
CASSYYRGFNEKLFF,TGTGCCAGCAGCTATTACAGGGGCTTTAATGAAAAACTGTTTTTT,TRBD1,TRBV5-4,TRBJ1-4,.
CASSIPGQESNQPQHF,TGTGCCAGTAGTATTCCGGGACAGGAGAGCAATCAGCCCCAGCATTTT,TRBD1,TRBV19,TRBJ1-5,.
CASTPVSGTQYF,TGTGCCAGCACCCCCGTGAGTGGTACGCAGTATTTT,.,TRBV5-5,TRBJ2-3,.
CASSHQGQVNYEQYF,TGCGCCAGCAGCCACCAGGGACAGGTTAATTACGAGCAGTACTTC,TRBD1,TRBV5-1,TRBJ2-7,.
CSVGQGGVYEQYF,TGCAGCGTTGGGCAGGGTGGGGTATACGAGCAGTACTTC,.,TRBV29-1,TRBJ2-7,few
CASSVEGSGGYQETQYF,TGTGCCAGCAGCGTAGAGGGAAGCGGGGGGTACCAAGAGACCCAGTACTTC,TRBD2,TRBV9,TRBJ2-5,.
CASSGDRGRFNSPLHF,TGTGCCAGCAGTGGGGACAGGGGGCGTTTCAATTCACCCCTCCACTTT,TRBD1,TRBV25-1,TRBJ1-6,once
CASSQGQNTEAFF,TGTGCCAGCAGCCAGGGACAGAACACTGAAGCTTTCTTT,.,TRBV5-8,TRBJ1-1,.
CASGGGGSDYGYTF,TGTGCCAGCGGCGGGGGGGGGAGTGACTATGGCTACACCTTC,.,TRBV9,TRBJ1-2,.
CASSLEPGETQYF,TGTGCCAGCAGCTTAGAACCGGGGGAGACCCAGTACTTC,.,TRBV7-9,TRBJ2-5,once
CASSPGQGARNGYTF,TGTGCCAGCAGCCCGGGACAGGGGGCGCGGAATGGCTACACCTTC,TRBD1,TRBV7-9,TRBJ1-2,.
CSASGKTQYF,TGCAGCGCTTCAGGAAAAACGCAGTATTTT,.,TRBV29-1,TRBJ2-3,.
CASRGTGRGDGYTF,TGCGCCAGCAGAGGTACAGGTAGGGGCGATGGCTACACCTTC,.,TRBV10-2,TRBJ1-2,.
CASSGQGNTEAFF,TGTGCCAGCTCTGGACAGGGGAACACTGAAGCTTTCTTT,TRBD1,TRBV5-6,TRBJ1-1,.
CASSLGPGIQETQYF,TGTGCCAGCAGTTTGGGCCCAGGGATCCAAGAGACCCAGTACTTC,.,TRBV27,TRBJ2-5,.
CASSFGQEETQYF,TGTGCCAGCAGCTTTGGACAGGAGGAGACCCAGTACTTC,TRBD1,TRBV7-3,TRBJ2-5,once
CASRLGHYNSPLHF,TGTGCCAGCAGATTGGGACACTATAATTCACCCCTCCACTTT,.,TRBV5-6,TRBJ1-6,few
CASSHLRVRGNTEAFF,TGTGCCAGCAGCCATCTGCGGGTCAGGGGGAACACTGAAGCTTTCTTT,.,TRBV16,TRBJ1-1,.
CSATQVIGSYEQYF,TGCAGCGCCACCCAGGTGATAGGCTCCTACGAGCAGTACTTC,.,TRBV29-1,TRBJ2-7,.
CASSRNRGTGTEAFF,TGTGCCAGCAGCAGGAACAGGGGTACAGGCACTGAAGCTTTCTTT,.,TRBV21-1,TRBJ1-1,.
CASSFRGGTGGGKLFF,TGTGCCAGCAGCTTTAGAGGCGGGACAGGGGGCGGAAAACTGTTTTTT,TRBD1,TRBV7-9,TRBJ1-4,.
CASSEGLSGGTDTQYF,TGTGCCAGCAGTGAGGGACTCTCCGGAGGCACAGATACGCAGTATTTT,.,TRBV6-1,TRBJ2-3,.
CASSYSLDTDTQYF,TGTGCCAGCAGTTACTCTTTAGACACAGATACGCAGTATTTT,.,TRBV6-5,TRBJ2-3,.
CASRTGRNTIYF,TGTGCCAGCAGGACAGGGAGAAACACCATATATTTT,TRBD1,TRBV6-5,TRBJ1-3,.
CASSVVVDSYEQYF,TGTGCCAGCAGCGTAGTCGTAGACTCCTACGAGCAGTACTTC,.,TRBV9,TRBJ2-7,.
CASSPTGTSLSEQYF,TGTGCCAGCAGCCCCACCGGGACTAGCTTATCCGAGCAGTACTTC,TRBD2,TRBV7-3,TRBJ2-7,.
CAISQRGQRSDKNIQYF,TGTGCCATCAGCCAGCGAGGACAGCGTAGTGACAAAAACATTCAGTACTTC,.,TRBV10-3,TRBJ2-4,few
CASSFTPGNSPLHF,TGTGCCAGCAGTTTCACCCCAGGGAATTCACCCCTCCACTTT,.,TRBV6-6,TRBJ1-6,few
CASSQAGGTNEKLFF,TGTGCCAGCAGCCAAGCAGGGGGCACTAATGAAAAACTGTTTTTT,TRBD1,TRBV4-2,TRBJ1-4,once
CASSPLRTGDYEQYF,TGTGCCAGCTCACCACTCAGGACAGGAGACTACGAGCAGTACTTC,TRBD1,TRBV18,TRBJ2-7,.
CASSPGVSGSTDTQHF,TGTGCCAGCAGTCCTGGAGTTAGCGGGAGCACAGATACGCAGCATTTT,.,TRBV5-6,TRBJ1-5,.
CASSPGTADRGQETQYF,TGCGCCAGCAGCCCCGGGACAGCAGACCGGGGTCAAGAGACCCAGTACTTC,TRBD1,TRBV5-1,TRBJ2-5,.
CASTPDLASYIQYF,TGTGCCAGTACCCCAGACCTAGCGTCATACATTCAGTACTTC,.,TRBV19,TRBJ2-4,.
CASSRGQGQYQETQYF,TGTGCCAGCAGCCGGGGACAGGGACAGTACCAAGAGACCCAGTACTTC,TRBD1,TRBV7-2,TRBJ2-5,.
CASSNREGAYEQYF,TGTGCCAGCAGCAACCGGGAAGGAGCTTACGAGCAGTACTTC,.,TRBV7-6,TRBJ2-7,.
CASSQGLAGGLETQYF,TGTGCCAGCAGCCAAGGACTAGCGGGGGGTTTGGAGACCCAGTACTTC,TRBD2,TRBV14,TRBJ2-5,.
CASSLLSGGADTQYF,TGTGCCAGCAGCCTCCTTAGCGGGGGGGCAGATACGCAGTATTTT,TRBD2,TRBV7-2,TRBJ2-3,once
CAWSGGIYGYTF,TGTGCCTGGAGTGGCGGGATCTATGGCTACACCTTC,.,TRBV30,TRBJ1-2,.
CASNTGGNQPQHF,TGTGCCAGTAATACGGGTGGCAATCAGCCCCAGCATTTT,.,TRBV19,TRBJ1-5,.
CASSVGGGGREAFF,TGTGCCAGCAGCGTAGGTGGAGGGGGCAGGGAGGCTTTCTTT,TRBD1,TRBV9,TRBJ1-1,.
CASGADRGTQPQHF,TGTGCTAGTGGAGCGGACAGGGGCACTCAGCCCCAGCATTTT,TRBD1,TRBV12-5,TRBJ1-5,.
CASSLESGRYEQYF,TGTGCCAGCAGCTTAGAGTCAGGGCGCTACGAGCAGTACTTC,.,TRBV7-9,TRBJ2-7,few
CASSSDRGVNQPQHF,TGTGCCAGCAGCTCGGACAGGGGTGTCAATCAGCCCCAGCATTTT,TRBD1,TRBV27,TRBJ1-5,.